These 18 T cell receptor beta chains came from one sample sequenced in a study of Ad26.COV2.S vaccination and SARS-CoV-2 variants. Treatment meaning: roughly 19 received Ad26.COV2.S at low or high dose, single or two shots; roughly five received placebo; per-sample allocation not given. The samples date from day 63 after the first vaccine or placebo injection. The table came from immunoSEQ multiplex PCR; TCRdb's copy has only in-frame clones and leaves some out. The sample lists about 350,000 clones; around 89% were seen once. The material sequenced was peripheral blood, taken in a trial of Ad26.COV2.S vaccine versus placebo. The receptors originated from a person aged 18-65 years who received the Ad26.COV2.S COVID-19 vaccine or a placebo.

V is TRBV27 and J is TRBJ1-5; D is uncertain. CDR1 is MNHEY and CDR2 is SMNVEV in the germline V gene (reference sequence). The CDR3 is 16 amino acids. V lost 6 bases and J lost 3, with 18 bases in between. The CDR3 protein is CASRQNGPNPNQPQHF. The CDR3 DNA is TGTGCCAGCAGACAAAACGGTCCCAACCCCAATCAGCCCCAGCATTTT.

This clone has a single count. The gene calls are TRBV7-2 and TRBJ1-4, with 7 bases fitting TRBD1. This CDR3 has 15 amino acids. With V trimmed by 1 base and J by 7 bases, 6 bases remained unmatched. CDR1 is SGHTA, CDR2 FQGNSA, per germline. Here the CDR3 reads CASSLETGMTEKLFF. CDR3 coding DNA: TGTGCCAGCAGCTTAGAGACAGGGATGACTGAAAAACTGTTTTTT. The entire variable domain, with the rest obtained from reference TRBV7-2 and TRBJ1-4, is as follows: GAGVSQSPSNKVTEKGKDVELRCDPISGHTALYWYRQSLGQGLEFLIYFQGNSAPDKSGLPSDRFSAERTGGSVSTLTIQRTQQEDSAVYLCASSLETGMTEKLFFGSGTQLSVL.

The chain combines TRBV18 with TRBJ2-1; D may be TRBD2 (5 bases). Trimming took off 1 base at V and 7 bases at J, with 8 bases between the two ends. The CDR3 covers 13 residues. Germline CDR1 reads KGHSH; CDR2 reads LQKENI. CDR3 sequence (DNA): TGTGCCAGCTCACCACAGGGCGGGAATGAGCAGTTCTTC. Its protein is CASSPQGGNEQFF.

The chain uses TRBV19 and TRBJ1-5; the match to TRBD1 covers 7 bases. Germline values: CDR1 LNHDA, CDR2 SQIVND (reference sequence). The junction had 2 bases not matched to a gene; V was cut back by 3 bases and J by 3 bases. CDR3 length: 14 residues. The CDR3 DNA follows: TGTGCCAGTAGTATGGGGACAGTCAATCAGCCCCAGCATTTT. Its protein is CASSMGTVNQPQHF.

CDR3 DNA: TGTGCCAGCAGCCTCCTAGGGGGGCGGGGGAACACCGGGGAGCTGTTTTTT. This sequence encodes CASSLLGGRGNTGELFF. The chain employs TRBV3-1 (or the pseudogene TRBV3-2) and TRBJ2-2; D could derive from TRBD1 or TRBD2 (6 bases each). The V gene's germline CDR1 is LGHDT and CDR2 YNNKEL (reference sequence). V shed 4 bases and J shed 1 base, with 16 bases lying between them. The CDR3 has 17 residues.

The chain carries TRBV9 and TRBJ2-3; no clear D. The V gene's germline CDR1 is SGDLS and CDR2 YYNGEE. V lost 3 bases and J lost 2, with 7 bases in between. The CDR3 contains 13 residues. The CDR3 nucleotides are TGTGCCAGCAGCGCTCCCGACACAGATACGCAGTATTTT. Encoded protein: CASSAPDTDTQYF.

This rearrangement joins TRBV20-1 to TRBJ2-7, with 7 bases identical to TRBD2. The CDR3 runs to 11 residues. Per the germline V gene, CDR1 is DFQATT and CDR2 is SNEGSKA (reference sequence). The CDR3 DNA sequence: TGCAGCGCTCCTCGGGGGGTCGAGCAGTACTTC. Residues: CSAPRGVEQYF.

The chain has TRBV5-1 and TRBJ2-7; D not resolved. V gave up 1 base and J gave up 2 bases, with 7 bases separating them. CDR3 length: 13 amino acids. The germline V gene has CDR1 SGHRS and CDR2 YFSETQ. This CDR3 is CASSLRQTYEQYF. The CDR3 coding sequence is TGCGCCAGCAGCTTGCGCCAGACCTACGAGCAGTACTTC.

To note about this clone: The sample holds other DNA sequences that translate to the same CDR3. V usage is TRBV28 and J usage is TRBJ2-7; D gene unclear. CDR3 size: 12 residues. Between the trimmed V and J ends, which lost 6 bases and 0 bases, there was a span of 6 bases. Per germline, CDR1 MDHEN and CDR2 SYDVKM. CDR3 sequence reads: CASSPGSYEQYF. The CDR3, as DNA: TGTGCCAGCAGCCCGGGCTCCTACGAGCAGTACTTC.

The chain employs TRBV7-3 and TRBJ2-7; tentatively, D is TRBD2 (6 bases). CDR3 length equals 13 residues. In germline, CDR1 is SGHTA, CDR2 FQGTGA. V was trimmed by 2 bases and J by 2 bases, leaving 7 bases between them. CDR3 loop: CASSLGGTYEQYF. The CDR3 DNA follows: TGTGCCAGCAGCTTAGGCGGGACCTACGAGCAGTACTTC.

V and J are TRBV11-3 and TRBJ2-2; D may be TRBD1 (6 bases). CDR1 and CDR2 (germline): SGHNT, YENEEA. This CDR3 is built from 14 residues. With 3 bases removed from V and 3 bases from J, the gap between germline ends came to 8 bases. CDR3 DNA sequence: TGTGCCAGCAGCTTCCGACAGGACACCGGGGAGCTGTTTTTT. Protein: CASSFRQDTGELFF.

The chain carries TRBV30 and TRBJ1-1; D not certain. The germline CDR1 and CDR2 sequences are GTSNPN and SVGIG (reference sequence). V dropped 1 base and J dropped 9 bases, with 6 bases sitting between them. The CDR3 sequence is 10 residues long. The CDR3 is CAWSGTKAFF. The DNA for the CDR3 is TGTGCCTGGAGTGGGACGAAAGCTTTCTTT.

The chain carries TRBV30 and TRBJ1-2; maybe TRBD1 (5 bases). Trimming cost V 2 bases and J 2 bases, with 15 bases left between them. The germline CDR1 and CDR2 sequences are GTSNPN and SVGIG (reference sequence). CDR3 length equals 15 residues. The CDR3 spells CAWSPLGDLNYGYTF. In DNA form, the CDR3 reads TGTGCCTGGAGTCCCCTTGGGGACCTAAACTATGGCTACACCTTC.

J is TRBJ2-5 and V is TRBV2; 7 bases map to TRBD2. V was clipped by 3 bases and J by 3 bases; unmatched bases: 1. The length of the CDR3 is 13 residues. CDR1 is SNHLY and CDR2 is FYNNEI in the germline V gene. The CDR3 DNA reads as TGTGCCAGCAGTGACGCGGGAGAAGAGACCCAGTACTTC. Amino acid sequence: CASSDAGEETQYF.

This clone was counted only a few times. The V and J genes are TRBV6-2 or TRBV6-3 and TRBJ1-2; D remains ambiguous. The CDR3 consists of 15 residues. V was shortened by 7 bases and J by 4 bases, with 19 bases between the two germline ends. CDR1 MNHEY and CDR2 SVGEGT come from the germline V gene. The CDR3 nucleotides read TGTGCCAGCACCCCTACCTCCGGCCGCGCCTATGGCTACACCTTC. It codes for CASTPTSGRAYGYTF.

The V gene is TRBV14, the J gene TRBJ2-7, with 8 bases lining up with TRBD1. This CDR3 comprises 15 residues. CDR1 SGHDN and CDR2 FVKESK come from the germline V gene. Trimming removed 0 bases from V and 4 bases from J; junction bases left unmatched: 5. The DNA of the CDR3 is TGTGCCAGCAGCCAAGATCTGGACAGGGTATACGAGCAGTACTTC. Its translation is CASSQDLDRVYEQYF.

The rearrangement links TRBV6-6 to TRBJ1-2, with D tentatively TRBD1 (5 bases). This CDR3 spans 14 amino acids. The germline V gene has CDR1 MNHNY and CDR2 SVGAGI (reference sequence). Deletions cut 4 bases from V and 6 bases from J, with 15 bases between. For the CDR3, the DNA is TGTGCCAGCAGTTCCGCCCGGGGCTCGGATGGCTACACCTTC. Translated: CASSSARGSDGYTF.

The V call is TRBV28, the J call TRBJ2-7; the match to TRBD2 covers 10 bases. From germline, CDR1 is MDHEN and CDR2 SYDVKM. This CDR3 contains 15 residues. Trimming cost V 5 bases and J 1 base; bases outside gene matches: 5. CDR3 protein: CASSAISGRSYEQYF. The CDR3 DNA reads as TGTGCCAGCAGTGCGATTAGCGGGAGGTCCTACGAGCAGTACTTC. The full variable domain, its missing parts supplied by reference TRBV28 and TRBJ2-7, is DVKVTQSSRYLVKRTGEKVFLECVQDMDHENMFWYRQDPGLGLRLIYFSYDVKMKEKGDIPEGYSVSREKKERFSLILESASTNQTSMYLCASSAISGRSYEQYFGPGTRLTVT.